Listed below are T cell receptor beta chains from one sample, sequenced in a study of cytomegalovirus exposure and HLA in healthy donors. The assay was immunoSEQ multiplex PCR, and TCRdb's table has in-frame clones only and misses some. The sample contains hundreds of thousands of clones, 70% to 90% of which appear only once. The sequenced material came from PBMCs. Receptors originate from a woman aged 18 to 35 in good health and CMV-seronegative. CDR3s include the opening cysteine and the closing phenylalanine or tryptophan. The D gene is left open where the match is weak. Size values are once, few and many counts, or a class for expanded clones, and some rows have none.

j_call v_call d_call clone_size cdr3_aa cdr3_nt
TRBJ1-5 TRBV28 - - CASRGVVGNQPQHF TGTGCCAGCAGAGGGGTTGTAGGCAATCAGCCCCAGCATTTT
TRBJ2-4 TRBV29-1 - few CSVHGAKNIQYF TGCAGCGTTCACGGAGCCAAAAACATTCAGTACTTC
TRBJ1-1 TRBV6-4 TRBD1 - CASSAGDRRNEAFF TGTGCCAGCAGTGCCGGGGACAGACGGAATGAAGCTTTCTTT
TRBJ2-7 TRBV27 - - CASSQITTGTYEQYF TGTGCCAGCAGCCAAATCACCACCGGGACCTACGAGCAGTACTTC
TRBJ1-5 TRBV9 TRBD1 - CASSAGTGGNQPQHF TGTGCCAGCAGCGCTGGGACAGGGGGCAATCAGCCCCAGCATTTT
TRBJ2-7 TRBV19 - - CASSTRRGGGSYEQYF TGTGCCAGTAGTACCCGCCGTGGTGGCGGGTCCTACGAGCAGTACTTC
TRBJ2-7 TRBV9 - - CASSKSGKGNPYEQYF TGTGCCAGCTCTAAGTCCGGGAAGGGAAACCCCTACGAGCAGTACTTC
TRBJ2-3 TRBV5-1 - - CASSAGQFPTTSTDTQYF TGCGCCAGCAGCGCGGGACAGTTCCCCACTACTAGCACAGATACGCAGTATTTT
TRBJ1-4 TRBV2 - few CASSISGRLNEKLFF TGTGCCAGCAGTATAAGCGGCAGGCTAAATGAAAAACTGTTTTTT
TRBJ1-2 TRBV9 - few CASSVEEEAYGYTF TGTGCCAGCAGCGTAGAAGAGGAGGCCTATGGCTACACCTTC
TRBJ1-1 TRBV2 - once CASSESGPSLFTEAFF TGTGCCAGCAGTGAGTCGGGTCCCTCACTTTTCACTGAAGCTTTCTTT
TRBJ1-5 TRBV6-6 - - CASSFESRMGGHF TGTGCCAGCAGTTTTGAGTCAAGGATGGGGGGGCATTTT
TRBJ1-2 TRBV5-1 - - CASRPTENYGYTF TGCGCCAGCAGGCCGACAGAAAACTATGGCTACACCTTC
TRBJ1-1 TRBV27 - - CASSLSIGADTEAFF TGTGCCAGCAGTTTATCGATAGGGGCAGACACTGAAGCTTTCTTT
TRBJ2-7 TRBV29-1 TRBD1 few CSVQGQGWRDEQYF TGCAGCGTCCAGGGACAGGGGTGGAGGGACGAGCAGTACTTC
TRBJ1-1 TRBV6-5 TRBD1 once CASSSGDSRNTEAFF TGTGCCAGCAGTTCGGGGGACAGCAGGAACACTGAAGCTTTCTTT
TRBJ2-3 TRBV14 TRBD2 once CASSQIQRGSTDTQYF TGTGCCAGCAGCCAAATCCAGCGGGGGTCCACAGATACGCAGTATTTT
TRBJ2-7 TRBV6-5 TRBD2 - CASSYGAGPWSSEQYF TGTGCCAGCAGTTATGGAGCGGGACCGTGGAGTTCGGAGCAGTACTTC
TRBJ2-1 TRBV9 - - CASSVEPTSRNEQFF TGTGCCAGCAGCGTAGAGCCAACTAGCCGCAATGAGCAGTTCTTC
TRBJ1-3 TRBV30 - - CARGTSTSSGNTIYF TGTGCCCGTGGGACAAGCACCTCCTCTGGAAACACCATATATTTT
TRBJ1-2 TRBV30 - - CAWISDYGYTF TGTGCCTGGATAAGCGACTATGGCTACACCTTC
TRBJ2-5 TRBV9 - - CASSPGHGWREETQYF TGTGCCAGCAGCCCCGGGCACGGGTGGAGGGAAGAGACCCAGTACTTC
TRBJ1-3 TRBV15 - - CATSRGRAVGGNTIYF TGTGCCACCAGCAGAGGGAGGGCGGTGGGTGGAAACACCATATATTTT
TRBJ2-7 TRBV18 - - CASSPLQDSSYEQYF TGTGCCAGCTCACCCTTGCAGGACTCCTCCTACGAGCAGTACTTC
TRBJ1-2 TRBV28 - few CASSASGHRAYGYTF TGTGCCAGCAGTGCCTCGGGACACCGCGCCTATGGCTACACCTTC
TRBJ2-1 TRBV6-1 - - CACTYAPGTNEQFF TGTGCCTGCACCTATGCCCCGGGAACGAATGAGCAGTTCTTC
TRBJ1-1 TRBV18 - - CASSPPTNRNTEAFF TGTGCCAGCTCACCACCGACGAACAGGAACACTGAAGCTTTCTTT
TRBJ2-1 TRBV27 - - CASCRTNGNVGRHEQFF TGTGCCAGCTGCCGGACTAACGGGAATGTGGGTCGCCATGAGCAGTTCTTC
TRBJ1-4 TRBV7-9 TRBD1 - CASGEGQNEKLFF TGTGCCAGCGGAGAGGGACAGAATGAAAAACTGTTTTTT
TRBJ1-6 TRBV30 TRBD1 few CAWSAGTGGSPLHF TGTGCCTGGAGTGCCGGGACAGGGGGTTCACCCCTCCACTTT
TRBJ1-5 TRBV4-1 - - CASSQLTSNQPQHF TGCGCCAGCAGCCAACTAACCAGCAATCAGCCCCAGCATTTT
TRBJ2-4 TRBV5-5 TRBD1 - CASSLLGGQPGF TGTGCCAGCAGCCTGTTAGGGGGACAGCCGGGCTTC
TRBJ1-3 TRBV2 - - CASIQTGSGNTIYF TGTGCCAGCATTCAGACAGGATCTGGAAACACCATATATTTT
TRBJ2-7 TRBV2 TRBD2 - CASSVGGTSVSYEQYF TGTGCCAGCAGTGTTGGGGGGACTAGCGTCTCCTACGAGCAGTACTTC
TRBJ2-5 TRBV18 - once CASSPYAGAEETQYF TGTGCCAGCTCACCGTACGCGGGGGCGGAAGAGACCCAGTACTTC
TRBJ1-3 TRBV4-1 - few CASSQDSRVISGNTIYF TGCGCCAGCAGCCAAGATTCCAGGGTGATCTCTGGAAACACCATATATTTT
TRBJ2-1 TRBV13 - - CASSSWASGNEQFF TGTGCCAGCAGCTCGTGGGCCTCGGGGAATGAGCAGTTCTTC
TRBJ1-1 TRBV5-1 - few CASREIQGNTEAFF TGCGCCAGCAGGGAGATACAGGGGAACACTGAAGCTTTCTTT
TRBJ1-1 TRBV7-9 - - CASSLSSGTEAFF TGTGCCAGCAGCCTATCTTCCGGGACTGAAGCTTTCTTT
TRBJ2-1 TRBV4-1 TRBD2 - CASSLNLAGGSYNEQFF TGCGCCAGCAGCTTAAACCTAGCGGGAGGTAGTTACAATGAGCAGTTCTTC
TRBJ1-3 TRBV5-1 - - CASSRGDSGNTIYF TGCGCCAGCAGCCGGGGGGACTCTGGAAACACCATATATTTT
TRBJ1-1 TRBV7-9 - - CASSSRDWTEAFF TGTGCCAGCAGCTCCAGGGATTGGACTGAAGCTTTCTTT
TRBJ1-2 TRBV5-6 - - CASSLVRLVRAGVYGYTF TGTGCCAGCAGCTTGGTACGGCTAGTGAGGGCAGGGGTCTATGGCTACACCTTC